Listed below are T cell receptor beta chains from one sample, sequenced in a study of T cells in Graves' hyperthyroidism and ophthalmopathy. Each CDR3 protein gets one entry after TCRdb re-called the multiplex PCR reads with MiXCR. The table lists approximately 500,000 distinct CDR3 sequences, under 60% of them singletons. Sequenced material: peripheral blood or thyroid tissue (not recorded which). The receptors were sampled from a woman younger than 30 with Graves' hyperthyroidism. Both conserved end residues are part of each CDR3. The order of the fields is clone size, J gene, D gene, V gene, CDR3 protein, CDR3 DNA. D genes are given only for firm matches. Clone size, where shown, is once, few, many, or a class for clones that have expanded.

>many|TRBJ1-5|TRBD1|TRBV6-1
CASSEPPGQGDNQPQHF
TGTGCCAGCAGTGAACCGCCGGGACAGGGGGACAATCAGCCCCAGCATTTT
>.|TRBJ1-2|TRBD1|TRBV4-2
CASSQDYGTGYYGYTF
TGTGCCAGCAGCCAAGATTACGGGACAGGGTACTATGGCTACACCTTC
>once|TRBJ2-5|TRBD2|TRBV15
CATSRAGLAELETQYF
TGTGCCACCAGCAGAGCGGGACTAGCGGAGCTGGAGACCCAGTACTTC
>once|TRBJ2-7|TRBD1|TRBV7-2
CASSWDRGNEQYF
TGTGCCAGCAGCTGGGACAGGGGTAATGAGCAGTACTTC
>.|TRBJ2-7|TRBD1|TRBV2
CAYTGDREGYEQYF
TGTGCTTACACGGGGGACAGGGAGGGCTACGAGCAGTACTTC
>many|TRBJ1-1|TRBD1|TRBV20-1
CSAAQGAVTEAFF
TGCAGTGCTGCACAGGGGGCGGTTACTGAAGCTTTCTTT
>many|TRBJ1-2|.|TRBV5-1
CASSFQAGNYGYTF
TGCGCCAGCAGCTTCCAGGCGGGAAACTATGGCTACACCTTC
>many|TRBJ2-2|TRBD2|TRBV11-2
CASRRPGLAANTGELFF
TGTGCCAGCAGGCGTCCGGGACTAGCGGCGAACACCGGGGAGCTGTTTTTT
>many|TRBJ1-1|.|TRBV5-1
CASSLVGMNTEAFF
TGCGCCAGCAGCTTGGTAGGGATGAACACTGAAGCTTTCTTT
>.|TRBJ2-7|.|TRBV10-3
CAISESDGNSGYEQYF
TGTGCCATCAGTGAGAGTGATGGGAATTCAGGGTACGAGCAGTACTTC
>many|TRBJ1-5|.|TRBV30
CAWSRWWDNQPQHF
TGTGCCTGGAGCAGATGGTGGGACAATCAGCCCCAGCATTTT
>.|TRBJ2-3|TRBD1|TRBV7-2
CASSLGGQGGTDTQYF
TGTGCCAGCAGCTTAGGGGGACAGGGAGGAACAGATACGCAGTATTTT
>many|TRBJ1-4|.|TRBV5-6
CASSLFQANEKLFF
TGTGCCAGCAGCTTATTCCAGGCGAATGAAAAACTGTTTTTT
>many|TRBJ2-1|TRBD2|TRBV10-3
CAISESTSGEQFF
TGTGCCATCAGTGAGTCGACTAGCGGGGAGCAGTTCTTC
>.|TRBJ1-5|.|TRBV28
CASKGVQGNQPQHF
TGTGCCAGCAAAGGGGTTCAGGGCAATCAGCCCCAGCATTTT
>.|TRBJ1-2|.|TRBV20-1
CSYGFNYGYTF
TGCAGTTACGGGTTTAACTATGGCTACACCTTC
>many|TRBJ1-1|.|TRBV5-1
CASSFYERENTEAFF
TGCGCCAGCAGCTTCTATGAGAGGGAGAACACTGAAGCTTTCTTT